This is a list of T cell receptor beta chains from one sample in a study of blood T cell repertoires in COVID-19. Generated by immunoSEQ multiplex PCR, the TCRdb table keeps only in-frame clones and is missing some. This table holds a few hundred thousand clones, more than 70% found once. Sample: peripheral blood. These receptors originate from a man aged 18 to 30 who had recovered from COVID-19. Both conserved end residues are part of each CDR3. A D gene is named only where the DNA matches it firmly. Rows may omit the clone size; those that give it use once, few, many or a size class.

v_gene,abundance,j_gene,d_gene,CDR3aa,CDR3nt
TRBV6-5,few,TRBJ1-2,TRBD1,CASRPGTDYGYTF,TGTGCCAGCAGGCCAGGGACAGACTATGGCTACACCTTC
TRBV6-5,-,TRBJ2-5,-,CASRRSGIQETQYF,TGTGCCAGCAGGAGGTCGGGGATCCAAGAGACCCAGTACTTC
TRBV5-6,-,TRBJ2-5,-,CASSSRDVYKTQYF,TGTGCCAGCAGCTCGCGGGACGTTTACAAGACCCAGTACTTC
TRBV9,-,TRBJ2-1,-,CASSVGAGPYNEQFF,TGTGCCAGCAGCGTTGGTGCAGGGCCCTACAATGAGCAGTTCTTC
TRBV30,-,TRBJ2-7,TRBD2,CAWGGVSNPYEQYF,TGTGCCTGGGGGGGGGTGAGTAACCCCTACGAGCAGTACTTC
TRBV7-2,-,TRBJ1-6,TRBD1,CASSLNGQGANSPLHF,TGTGCCAGCAGCCTAAATGGACAGGGGGCGAATTCACCCCTCCACTTT
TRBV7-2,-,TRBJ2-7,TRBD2,CASSPDRTSSYEQYF,TGTGCCAGCAGCCCCGATCGGACTAGCTCCTACGAGCAGTACTTC
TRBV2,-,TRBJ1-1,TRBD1,CASRGQGLNTEAFF,TGTGCCAGCAGGGGACAGGGGCTGAACACTGAAGCTTTCTTT
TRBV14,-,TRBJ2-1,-,CASSRTDNGQFF,TGTGCCAGCAGCCGAACAGATAACGGGCAGTTCTTC
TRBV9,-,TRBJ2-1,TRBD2,CASSVGTSPHNEQFF,TGTGCCAGCAGCGTGGGGACTAGCCCCCACAATGAGCAGTTCTTC
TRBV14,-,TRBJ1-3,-,CASSQRTPRTGNTIYF,TGTGCCAGCAGCCAACGGACTCCGAGGACTGGAAACACCATATATTTT
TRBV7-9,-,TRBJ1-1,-,CASNYQMNTEAFF,TGTGCCAGCAACTATCAGATGAACACTGAAGCTTTCTTT
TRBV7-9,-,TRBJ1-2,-,CASSLGGSYGYTF,TGTGCCAGCAGCCTCGGGGGGAGCTATGGCTACACCTTC
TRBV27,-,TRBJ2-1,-,CASSLPGWNEQFF,TGTGCCAGCAGTCTCCCTGGCTGGAATGAGCAGTTCTTC
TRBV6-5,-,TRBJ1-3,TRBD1,CASSTGAGGHTIYF,TGTGCCAGCAGTACGGGGGCAGGGGGCCACACCATATATTTT
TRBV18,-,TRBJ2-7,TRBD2,CASSPGLADYEQYF,TGTGCCAGCTCACCGGGACTAGCGGACTACGAGCAGTACTTC
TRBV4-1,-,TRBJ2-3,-,CASSHPSTDTQYF,TGCGCCAGCAGCCATCCTAGCACAGATACGCAGTATTTT
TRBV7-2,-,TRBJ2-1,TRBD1,CASRPVGRGLDEQFF,TGTGCCAGCAGGCCCGTCGGCAGGGGGCTCGATGAGCAGTTCTTC
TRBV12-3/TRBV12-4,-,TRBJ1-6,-,CASNFYNSPLHF,TGTGCCAGCAACTTCTATAATTCACCCCTCCACTTT
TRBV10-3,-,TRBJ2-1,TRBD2,CAISGSTSGDYNEQFF,TGTGCCATCAGTGGTTCGACTAGCGGAGACTACAATGAGCAGTTCTTC
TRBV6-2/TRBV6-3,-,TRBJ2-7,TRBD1,CASSYGQGLTYEQYF,TGTGCCAGCAGTTACGGACAGGGCCTTACCTACGAGCAGTACTTC
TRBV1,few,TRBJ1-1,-,CTSSQERKGWDTHQPNTEAFF,TGCACCAGCAGCCAAGAGCGAAAAGGGTGGGACACCCACCAACCGAACACTGAAGCTTTCTTT
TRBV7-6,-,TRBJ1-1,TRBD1,CASSHDRGAMNTEAFF,TGTGCCAGCAGCCATGACAGGGGGGCTATGAACACTGAAGCTTTCTTT
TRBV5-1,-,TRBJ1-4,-,CASSFTAPNEKLFF,TGCGCCAGCAGCTTTACAGCCCCGAATGAAAAACTGTTTTTT
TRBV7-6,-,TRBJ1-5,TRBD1,CASSMGQSGNQPQHF,TGTGCCAGCAGCATGGGACAGAGTGGCAATCAGCCCCAGCATTTT
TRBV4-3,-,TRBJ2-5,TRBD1,CASSQGRQGWMETQYF,TGCGCCAGCAGCCAGGGGCGACAGGGGTGGATGGAGACCCAGTACTTC
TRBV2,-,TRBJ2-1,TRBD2,CASRGSGGEEQFF,TGTGCCAGCAGGGGGAGTGGGGGGGAGGAGCAGTTCTTC
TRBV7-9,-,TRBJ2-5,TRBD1,CASRPYAGTVQETQYF,TGTGCCAGCAGACCTTACGCCGGGACAGTACAAGAGACCCAGTACTTC
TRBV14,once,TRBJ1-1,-,CASSQDRQPNTEAFF,TGTGCCAGCAGCCAAGATAGACAGCCGAACACTGAAGCTTTCTTT
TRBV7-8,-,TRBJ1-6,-,CASSLVGRNDSPLHF,TGTGCCAGCAGCTTAGTCGGCAGGAACGATTCACCCCTCCACTTT
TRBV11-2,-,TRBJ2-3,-,CASSLVLTDTQYF,TGTGCCAGCAGCTTAGTACTCACAGATACGCAGTATTTT
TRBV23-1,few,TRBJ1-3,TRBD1,CASSQSKGTGARSGNTIYF,TGCGCCAGCAGTCAATCGAAGGGGACAGGGGCCCGCTCTGGAAACACCATATATTTT
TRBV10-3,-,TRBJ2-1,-,CAIRPGDLEKEQFF,TGTGCCATCAGACCAGGGGATTTGGAAAAGGAGCAGTTCTTC
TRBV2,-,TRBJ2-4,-,CASTPPEAWVLQYF,TGTGCCAGCACACCCCCTGAGGCCTGGGTTCTTCAGTACTTC
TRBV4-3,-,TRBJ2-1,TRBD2,CASSQDPGRGADSYNEQFF,TGCGCCAGCAGCCAAGACCCTGGGCGGGGGGCCGACTCCTACAATGAGCAGTTCTTC
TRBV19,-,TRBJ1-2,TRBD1,CASIGTAAALGASGYTF,TGTGCCAGTATCGGGACAGCTGCCGCGCTGGGGGCTAGTGGCTACACCTTC
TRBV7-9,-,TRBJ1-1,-,CASSLEAGMNTEAFF,TGTGCCAGCAGCTTAGAAGCAGGGATGAACACTGAAGCTTTCTTT